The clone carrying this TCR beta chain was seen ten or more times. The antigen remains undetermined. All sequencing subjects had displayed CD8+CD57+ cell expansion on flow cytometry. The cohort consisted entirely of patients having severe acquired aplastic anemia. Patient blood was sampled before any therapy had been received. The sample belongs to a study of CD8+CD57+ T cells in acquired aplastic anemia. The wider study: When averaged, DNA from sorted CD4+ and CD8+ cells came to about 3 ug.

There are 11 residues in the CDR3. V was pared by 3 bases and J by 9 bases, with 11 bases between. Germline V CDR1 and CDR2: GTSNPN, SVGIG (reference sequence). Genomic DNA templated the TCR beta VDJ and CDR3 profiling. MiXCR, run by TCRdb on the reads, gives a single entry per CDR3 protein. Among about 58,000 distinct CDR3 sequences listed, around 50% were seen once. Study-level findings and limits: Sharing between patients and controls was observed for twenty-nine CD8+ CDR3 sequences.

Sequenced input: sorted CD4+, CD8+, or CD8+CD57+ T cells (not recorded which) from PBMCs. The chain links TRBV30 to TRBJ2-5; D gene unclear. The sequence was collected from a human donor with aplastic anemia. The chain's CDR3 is CAWRKGRAQYF. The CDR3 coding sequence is TGTGCCTGGAGGAAGGGTAGGGCCCAGTACTTC.